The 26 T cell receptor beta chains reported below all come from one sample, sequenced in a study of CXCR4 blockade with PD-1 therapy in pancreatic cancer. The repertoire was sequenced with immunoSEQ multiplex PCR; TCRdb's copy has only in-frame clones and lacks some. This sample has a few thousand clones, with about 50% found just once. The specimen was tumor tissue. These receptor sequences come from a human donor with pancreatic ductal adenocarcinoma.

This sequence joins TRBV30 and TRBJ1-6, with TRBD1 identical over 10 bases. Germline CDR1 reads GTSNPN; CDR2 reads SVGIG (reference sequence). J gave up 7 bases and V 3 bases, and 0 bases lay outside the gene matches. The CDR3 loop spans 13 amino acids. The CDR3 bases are TGTGCCTGGAGGACAGGGGGCAATTCACCCCTCCACTTT. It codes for CAWRTGGNSPLHF.

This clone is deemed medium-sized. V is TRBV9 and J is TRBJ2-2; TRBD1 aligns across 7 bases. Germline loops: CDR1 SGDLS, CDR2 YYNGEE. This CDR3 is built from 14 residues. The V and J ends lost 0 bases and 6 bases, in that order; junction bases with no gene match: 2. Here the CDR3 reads CASSVGRGSGELFF. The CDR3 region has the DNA TGTGCCAGCAGCGTAGGCAGGGGGTCCGGGGAGCTGTTTTTT.

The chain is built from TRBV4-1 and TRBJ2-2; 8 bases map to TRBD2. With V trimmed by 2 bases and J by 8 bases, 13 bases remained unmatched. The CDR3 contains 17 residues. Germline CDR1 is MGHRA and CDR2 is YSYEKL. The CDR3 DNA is TGCGCCAGCAGCCAACGATTAATAGCGGGATCACAAGGGGAGCTGTTTTTT. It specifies CASSQRLIAGSQGELFF.

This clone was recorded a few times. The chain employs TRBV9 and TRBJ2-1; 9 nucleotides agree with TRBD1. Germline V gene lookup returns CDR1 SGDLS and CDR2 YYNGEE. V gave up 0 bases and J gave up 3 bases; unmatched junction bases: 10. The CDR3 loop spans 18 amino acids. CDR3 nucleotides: TGTGCCAGCAGCGTAGCGACCTCCGGGACAGGGTACTACAATGAGCAGTTCTTC. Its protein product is CASSVATSGTGYYNEQFF. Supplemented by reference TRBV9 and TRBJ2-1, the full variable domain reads DSGVTQTPKHLITATGQRVTLRCSPRSGDLSVYWYQQSLDQGLQFLIQYYNGEERAKGNILERFSAQQFPDLHSELNLSSLELGDSALYFCASSVATSGTGYYNEQFFGPGTRLTVL.

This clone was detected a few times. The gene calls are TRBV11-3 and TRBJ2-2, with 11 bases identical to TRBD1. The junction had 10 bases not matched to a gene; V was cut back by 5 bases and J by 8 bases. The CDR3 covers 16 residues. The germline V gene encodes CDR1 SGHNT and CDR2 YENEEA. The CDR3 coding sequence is TGTGCCAGCAGCACGAGAGGACAGGGGGCGCCTGGGGAGCTGTTTTTT. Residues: CASSTRGQGAPGELFF.

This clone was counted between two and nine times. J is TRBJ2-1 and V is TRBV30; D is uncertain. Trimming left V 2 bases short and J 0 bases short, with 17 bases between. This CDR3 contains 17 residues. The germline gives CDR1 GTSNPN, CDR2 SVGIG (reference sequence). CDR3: CAWSPLPVTSSYNEQFF. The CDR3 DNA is TGTGCCTGGAGTCCCCTACCAGTGACGAGCTCCTACAATGAGCAGTTCTTC.

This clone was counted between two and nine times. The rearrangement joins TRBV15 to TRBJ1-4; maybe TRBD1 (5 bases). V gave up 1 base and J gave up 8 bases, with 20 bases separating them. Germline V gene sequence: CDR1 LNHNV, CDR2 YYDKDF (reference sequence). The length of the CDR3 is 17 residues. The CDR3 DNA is TGTGCCACCAGCAGAGGAAGCTTAGGGCAGGGTCGCGAAAAACTGTTTTTT. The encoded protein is CATSRGSLGQGREKLFF.

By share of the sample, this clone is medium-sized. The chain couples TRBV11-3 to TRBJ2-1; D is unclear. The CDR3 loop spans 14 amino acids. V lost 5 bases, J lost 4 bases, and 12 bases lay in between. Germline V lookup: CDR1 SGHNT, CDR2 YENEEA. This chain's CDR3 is CASSPVWGYNEQFF. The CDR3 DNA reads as TGTGCCAGCAGCCCAGTTTGGGGTTACAATGAGCAGTTCTTC.

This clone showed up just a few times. The chain's CDR3 is CASSSLAGGLVGIQYF. The CDR3 DNA follows: TGTGCCAGCAGTTCACTAGCGGGAGGTTTGGTAGGCATTCAGTACTTC. The genes are TRBV6-7 and TRBJ2-4, with 12 nucleotides matching TRBD2. TRBV6-7 is known as an ORF, though its function is uncertain. This CDR3 comprises 16 residues. V lost 4 bases, J lost 9 bases, and 10 bases stayed unmatched.

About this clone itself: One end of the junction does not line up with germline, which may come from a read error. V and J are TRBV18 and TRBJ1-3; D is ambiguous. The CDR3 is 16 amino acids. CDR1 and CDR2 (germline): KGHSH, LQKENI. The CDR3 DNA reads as TGTGCCAGCTCCCCACCCGACGGGCGCTCTGGAAACACCATATATTTT. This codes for CASSPPDGRSGNTIYF.

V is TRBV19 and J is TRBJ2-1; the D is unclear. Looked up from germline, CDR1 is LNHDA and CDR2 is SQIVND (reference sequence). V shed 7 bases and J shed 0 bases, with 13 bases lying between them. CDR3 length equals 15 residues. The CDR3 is CASTKGLSSYNEQFF. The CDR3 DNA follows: TGTGCCAGTACGAAGGGCCTGAGCTCCTACAATGAGCAGTTCTTC.

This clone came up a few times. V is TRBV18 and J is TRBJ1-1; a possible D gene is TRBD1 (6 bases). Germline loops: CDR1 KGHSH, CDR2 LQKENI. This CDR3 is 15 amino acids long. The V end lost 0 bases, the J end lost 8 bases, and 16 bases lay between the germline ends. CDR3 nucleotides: TGTGCCAGCTCACCACCTAGCAGGGGAACTTCGGAAGCTTTCTTT. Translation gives CASSPPSRGTSEAFF.

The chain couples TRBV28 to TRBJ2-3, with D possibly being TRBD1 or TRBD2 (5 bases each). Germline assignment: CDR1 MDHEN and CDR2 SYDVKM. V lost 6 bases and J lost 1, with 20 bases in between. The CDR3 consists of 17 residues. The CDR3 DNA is TGTGCCAGCAGAAGTAGCGCCGGGACCCAGGGCACAGATACGCAGTATTTT. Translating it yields CASRSSAGTQGTDTQYF.

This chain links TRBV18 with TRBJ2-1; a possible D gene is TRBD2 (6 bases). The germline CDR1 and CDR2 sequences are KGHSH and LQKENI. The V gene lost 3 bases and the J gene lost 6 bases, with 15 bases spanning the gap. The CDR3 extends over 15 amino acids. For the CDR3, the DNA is TGTGCCAGCTCACCTATCAGCGGAGGGCTCAATGAGCAGTTCTTC. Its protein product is CASSPISGGLNEQFF. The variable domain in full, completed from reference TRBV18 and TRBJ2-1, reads NAGVMQNPRHLVRRRGQEARLRCSPMKGHSHVYWYRQLPEEGLKFMVYLQKENIIDESGMPKERFSAEFPKEGPSILRIQQVVRGDSAAYFCASSPISGGLNEQFFGPGTRLTVL.

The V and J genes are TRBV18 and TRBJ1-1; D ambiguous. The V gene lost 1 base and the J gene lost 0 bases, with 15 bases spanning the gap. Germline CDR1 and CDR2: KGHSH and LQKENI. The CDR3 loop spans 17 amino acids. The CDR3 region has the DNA TGTGCCAGCTCACCACGAGAGATTCACGCCATGAACACTGAAGCTTTCTTT. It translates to CASSPREIHAMNTEAFF.

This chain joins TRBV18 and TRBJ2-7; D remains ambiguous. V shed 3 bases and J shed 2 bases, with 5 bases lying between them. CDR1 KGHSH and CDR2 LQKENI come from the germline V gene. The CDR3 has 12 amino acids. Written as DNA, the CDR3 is TGTGCCAGCTCACCTGACACCTACGAGCAGTACTTC. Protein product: CASSPDTYEQYF.

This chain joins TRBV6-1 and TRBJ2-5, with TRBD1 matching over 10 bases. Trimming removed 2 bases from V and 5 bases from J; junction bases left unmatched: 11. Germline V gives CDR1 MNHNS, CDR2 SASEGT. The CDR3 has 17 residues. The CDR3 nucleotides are TGTGCCAGCAGTGAAAGGGCCTTGACAGGGGGCAGGGAGACCCAGTACTTC. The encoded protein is CASSERALTGGRETQYF.

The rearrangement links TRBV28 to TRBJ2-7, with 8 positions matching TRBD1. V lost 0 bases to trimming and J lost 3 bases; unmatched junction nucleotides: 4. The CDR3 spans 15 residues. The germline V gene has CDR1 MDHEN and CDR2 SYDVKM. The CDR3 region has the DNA TGTGCCAGCAGTTTATGGGCAGGGGGCGTCTACGAGCAGTACTTC. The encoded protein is CASSLWAGGVYEQYF.

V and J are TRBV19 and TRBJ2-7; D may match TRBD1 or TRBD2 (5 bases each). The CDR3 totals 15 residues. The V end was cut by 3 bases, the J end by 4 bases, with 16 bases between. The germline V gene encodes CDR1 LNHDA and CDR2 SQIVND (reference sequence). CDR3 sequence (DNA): TGTGCCAGTAGTATTTGGGGGATGGGTACGTACGAGCAGTACTTC. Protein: CASSIWGMGTYEQYF.

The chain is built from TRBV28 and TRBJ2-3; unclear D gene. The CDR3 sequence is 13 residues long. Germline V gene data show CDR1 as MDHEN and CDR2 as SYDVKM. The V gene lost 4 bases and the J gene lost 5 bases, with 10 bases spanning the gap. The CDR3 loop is CASSSPLGDTQYF. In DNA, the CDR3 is TGTGCCAGCAGTTCCCCGCTGGGAGATACGCAGTATTTT.

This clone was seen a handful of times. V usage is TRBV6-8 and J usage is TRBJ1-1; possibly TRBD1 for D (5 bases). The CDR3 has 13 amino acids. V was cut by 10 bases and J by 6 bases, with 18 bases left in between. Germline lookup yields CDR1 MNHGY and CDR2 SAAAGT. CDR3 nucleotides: TGTGCCATCGCCTTGGGGGGGGAGGCTGAAGCTTTCTTT. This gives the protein CAIALGGEAEAFF.

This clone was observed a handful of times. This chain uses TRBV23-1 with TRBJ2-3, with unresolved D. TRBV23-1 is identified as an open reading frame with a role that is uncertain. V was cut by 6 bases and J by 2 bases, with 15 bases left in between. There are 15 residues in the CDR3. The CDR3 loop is CASSQAWEPTDTQYF. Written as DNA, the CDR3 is TGCGCCAGCAGCCAGGCTTGGGAACCCACAGATACGCAGTATTTT.

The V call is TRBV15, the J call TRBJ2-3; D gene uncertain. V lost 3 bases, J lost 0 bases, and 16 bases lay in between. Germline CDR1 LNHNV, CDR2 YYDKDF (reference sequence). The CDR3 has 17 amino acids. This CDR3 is CATSSADRYSSTDTQYF. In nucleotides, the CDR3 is TGTGCCACCAGCAGCGCGGATCGATATTCTAGCACAGATACGCAGTATTTT.

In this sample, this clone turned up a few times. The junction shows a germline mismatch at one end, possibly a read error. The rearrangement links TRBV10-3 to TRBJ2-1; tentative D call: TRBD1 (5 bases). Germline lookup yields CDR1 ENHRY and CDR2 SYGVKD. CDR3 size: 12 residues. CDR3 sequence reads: CASSETDNEQFF. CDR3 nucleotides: TGTGCCAGCAGTGAGACAGATAATGAGCAGTTCTTC.

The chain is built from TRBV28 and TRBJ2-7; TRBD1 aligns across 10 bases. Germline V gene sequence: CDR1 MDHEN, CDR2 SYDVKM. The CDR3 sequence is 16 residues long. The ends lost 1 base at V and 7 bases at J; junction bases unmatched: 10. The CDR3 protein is CASSLFGGQGPIEQYF. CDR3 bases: TGTGCCAGCAGTTTATTCGGGGGACAGGGGCCGATTGAGCAGTACTTC.

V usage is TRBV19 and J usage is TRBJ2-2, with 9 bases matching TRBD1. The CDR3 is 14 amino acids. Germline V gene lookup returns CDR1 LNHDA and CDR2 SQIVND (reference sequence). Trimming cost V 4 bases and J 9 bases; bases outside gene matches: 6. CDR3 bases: TGTGCCAGTAGTACCCAGGACAGGGGCAGGGAGCTGTTTTTT. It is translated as CASSTQDRGRELFF. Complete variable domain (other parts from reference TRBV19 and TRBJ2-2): DGGITQSPKYLFRKEGQNVTLSCEQNLNHDAMYWYRQDPGQGLRLIYYSQIVNDFQKGDIAEGYSVSREKKESFPLTVTSAQKNPTAFYLCASSTQDRGRELFFGEGSRLTVL.